What follows are 30 T cell receptor beta chains derived from one specimen sequenced in a study of T cells in women clearing cervical HPV infection. Sequencing used immunoSEQ multiplex PCR; TCRdb keeps in-frame clones, though not all of them. This sample's table has about 46,000 clones. The sequenced sample consisted of blood buffy coat. Receptors were obtained from a woman aged 18 to 75 with a cervical HPV16 infection that either progressed to CIN3+ or cleared (not recorded which).

A note on this clone: The read ends 3 residues before the CDR3 terminus; that terminus is restored from the germline J gene. Other DNA sequences within the sample encode an identical CDR3. The chain joins TRBV7-3 to TRBJ2-2; 9 nucleotides align to TRBD2. Unmatched junction bases numbered 6, after V lost 3 bases and J lost 7 bases. This CDR3 has 15 amino acids. CDR1 and CDR2 from the germline V gene are SGHTA and FQGTGA. The CDR3 bases that were read are TGTGCCAGCAGCTTGGGAGCGGGAGGTGTCGGGGAG. It encodes CASSLGAGGVGE. The CDR3 in full is CASSLGAGGVGELFF.

The CDR3 sequence: CASSQTGGVWGYTF. The sequenced part of the CDR3 DNA is TGTGCCAGCAGCCAAACAGGGGGAGTTTGGGGC. The genes are TRBV11-2 and TRBJ1-2; the match to TRBD1 covers 8 bases. The read gets to within 3 residues of the CDR3 end, and the germline J gene fills in the rest. The CDR3 has 14 amino acids. Germline loops: CDR1 SGHAT, CDR2 FQNNGV.

Concerning this clone: The CDR3 extends 3 residues past the end of the read, so its final part is completed from the germline J gene. The chain couples TRBV5-1 to TRBJ1-2; 7 nucleotides match TRBD1. This CDR3 is 18 amino acids long. The junction had 18 bases not matched to a gene; V was cut back by 3 bases and J by 4 bases. Germline V gene sequence: CDR1 SGHRS, CDR2 YFSETQ. CDR3 DNA, as far as it was read: TGCGCCAGCAGCTCCATGGGCGACAGGGTGGATTCGAGCTATGGC. As protein: CASSSMGDRVDSSYG. The CDR3, in full, reads CASSSMGDRVDSSYGYTF. The complete variable domain, with remaining parts taken from reference TRBV5-1 and TRBJ1-2, reads KAGVTQTPRYLIKTRGQQVTLSCSPISGHRSVSWYQQTPGQGLQFLFEYFSETQRNKGNFPGRFSGRQFSNSRSEMNVSTLELGDSALYLCASSSMGDRVDSSYGYTFGSGTRLTVV.

Worth noting for this clone: The CDR3 end lies 3 residues beyond the end of the read and is filled in from the germline J gene. The chain is built from TRBV13 and TRBJ2-7, with 9 bases matching TRBD1. This CDR3 comprises 16 residues. Germline V gives CDR1 PRHDT, CDR2 FYEKMQ (reference sequence). V lost 1 base and J lost 1; bases outside the gene matches: 5. CDR3 region: CASSLALQGASYEQYF. Incomplete CDR3 DNA: TGTGCCAGCAGCTTAGCCCTACAGGGGGCATCCTACGAG.

As concerns this clone: The read terminates 3 residues ahead of where the CDR3 ends, so the germline J gene completes it. J is TRBJ2-5 and V is TRBV20-1; D is possibly TRBD2 (5 bases). Germline assignment: CDR1 DFQATT and CDR2 SNEGSKA (reference sequence). V lost 0 bases to trimming and J lost 2 bases, with 13 bases between them. CDR3 length equals 15 residues. CDR3 sequence reads: CSAREASLLQETQYF. The CDR3 DNA, read in part, is TGCAGTGCTAGAGAGGCTAGCTTATTACAAGAGACC.

The CDR3 reads CASRQGPNTGELFF. The CDR3 DNA, read in part, is TGCGCCAGTAGACAGGGACCAAACACCGGGGAG. The genes are TRBV10-1 and TRBJ2-2; 7 bases map to TRBD1. The CDR3 goes on 3 residues after the read ends, and that part is filled in from the germline J gene. CDR3 length equals 14 residues. Germline V CDR1 and CDR2: WNHNN, SYGVQD (reference sequence). V trimming: 9 bases; J trimming: 2 bases; junction bases outside the gene matches: 6.

Points on this clone: The read falls 3 residues short of the CDR3 end, and the missing part is taken from the germline J gene. The chain links TRBV14 to TRBJ1-1; the D gene is possibly TRBD1 (5 bases). Looked up from germline, CDR1 is SGHDN and CDR2 is FVKESK. The CDR3 runs to 12 residues. Here the CDR3 reads CASSQIQRGAFF. The sequenced CDR3 bases are TGTGCCAGCAGCCAGATCCAAAGGGGA.

On this clone: The read ends 3 residues early relative to the CDR3; the germline J gene fills the gap. J is TRBJ1-2 and V is TRBV19; D ambiguous. V gave up 5 bases and J gave up 5 bases, with 9 bases separating them. CDR1 is LNHDA, CDR2 SQIVND, per germline (reference sequence). CDR3 size: 12 residues. The sequenced part of the CDR3 DNA is TGTGCCAGTAGTCCCGGGGATTATGGC. Encoded protein: CASSPGDYG. The CDR3, in full, reads CASSPGDYGYTF.

As to this clone: The DNA ends 3 residues before the CDR3 does, and the rest of the CDR3 is filled in from the germline J gene. This chain joins TRBV6-1 and TRBJ2-1; 11 nucleotides agree with TRBD1. J was trimmed by 8 bases and V by 3 bases; bases with no gene match: 6. CDR1 is MNHNS and CDR2 is SASEGT in the germline V gene. The CDR3 has 15 residues. The sequenced part of the CDR3 DNA is TGTGCCAGCAGTGAGCCGGGACAGGGGGTATATGAG. This codes for CASSEPGQGVYE. The whole CDR3 reads CASSEPGQGVYEQFF.

About this clone itself: The sequenced fragment ends 3 residues before the CDR3 boundary, so the rest is inferred from the germline J gene. The V call is TRBV11-3, the J call TRBJ2-1; 7 bases are shared with TRBD1. The CDR3 is 15 residues long. The V and J ends lost 8 bases and 4 bases, in that order; junction bases with no gene match: 11. CDR1 is SGHNT, CDR2 YENEEA, per germline. Incomplete CDR3 DNA: TGTGCCAGCGGTAACGGGGACAGAAAGTACAATGAG. It is translated as CASGNGDRKYNE. The CDR3 as a whole reads CASGNGDRKYNEQFF.

As concerns this clone: The read halts 3 residues ahead of the CDR3 end, with the missing end drawn from the germline J gene. The chain joins TRBV18 to TRBJ2-1; 9 bases are shared with TRBD2. With 4 bases clipped from V and 7 bases from J, the junction kept 2 bases outside the gene matches. This CDR3 is 13 amino acids long. CDR1 is KGHSH, CDR2 LQKENI, per germline. CDR3 DNA, as far as it was read: TGTGCCAGCTCACGGGGACTAGCAAATGAG. Translated, it gives CASSRGLANE. Given in full, the CDR3 is CASSRGLANEQFF.

Notes on this clone: The read terminates 3 residues before the CDR3 end, so the remaining end is supplied by the germline J gene. The rearrangement links TRBV18 to TRBJ1-2, with TRBD1 matching 8 bases. This CDR3 has 15 amino acids. Trimming took 4 bases from V and 6 from J; bases not matched to a gene: 10. The germline V gene has CDR1 KGHSH and CDR2 LQKENI. This CDR3 is CASSLEDREMDGYTF. The covered CDR3 bases are TGTGCCAGCTCACTGGAGGACAGGGAAATGGATGGC.

Worth noting for this clone: The sequenced fragment ends 3 residues before the CDR3 boundary, so the rest is inferred from the germline J gene. This rearrangement joins TRBV6-1 to TRBJ1-4, with D maybe TRBD1 (5 bases). There are 16 residues in the CDR3. Germline CDR1 MNHNS, CDR2 SASEGT. Incomplete CDR3 DNA: TGTGCCAGCAGTGATTGGGCGGGGGACGGTAATTCACCA. Residues: CASSDWAGDGNSP. The whole CDR3 sequence reads CASSDWAGDGNSPLFF.

On this clone itself: The DNA ends 3 residues before the CDR3 does, and the rest of the CDR3 is filled in from the germline J gene. V is TRBV6-1 and J is TRBJ2-1, with 7 bases aligning to TRBD2. The CDR3 sequence is 15 residues long. V was pared by 1 base and J by 9 bases, with 9 bases of the junction left unmatched. In germline, CDR1 is MNHNS, CDR2 SASEGT. The CDR3 loop reads CASSEGPTSSFEQFF. The sequenced CDR3 bases are TGTGCCAGCAGTGAAGGGCCGACTAGCAGCTTTGAG.

Points on this clone: With the read ending 3 residues before the CDR3 end, the germline J gene is used to fill in that end. The chain employs TRBV10-3 and TRBJ1-4; the match to TRBD1 covers 7 bases. V dropped 2 bases and J dropped 3; count of bases not matched to a gene: 6. The CDR3 has 16 amino acids. Germline V gene sequence: CDR1 ENHRY, CDR2 SYGVKD. CDR3 protein: CAISEDRVVANEKLFF. Incomplete CDR3 DNA: TGTGCCATCAGTGAGGACAGGGTGGTGGCTAATGAAAAA.

Remarks on this clone: The read gets to within 3 residues of the CDR3 end, and the germline J gene fills in the rest. This chain links TRBV30 with TRBJ2-3, with 7 bases matching TRBD1. The CDR3 covers 13 residues. Germline CDR1 GTSNPN, CDR2 SVGIG (reference sequence). This CDR3 reads CAWSRDSNQPQYF. The sequenced CDR3 bases are TGTGCCTGGAGCCGGGACAGCAATCAGCCG.

Comment on this clone: The read ends 3 residues early relative to the CDR3; the germline J gene fills the gap. V is TRBV7-6 and J is TRBJ2-3; D might be TRBD2 (6 bases). CDR1 is SGHVS, CDR2 FNYEAQ, per germline. This CDR3 region has 14 residues. The CDR3 loop reads CASSFNAGQETQYF. The covered CDR3 bases are TGTGCCAGCAGCTTTAACGCGGGGCAAGAGACG.

To note about this clone: The sequenced fragment ends 3 residues before the CDR3 boundary, so the rest is inferred from the germline J gene. The J gene is TRBJ1-6, the V gene TRBV6-1, with 7 bases fitting TRBD1. The ends lost 3 bases at V and 8 bases at J; junction bases unmatched: 7. The CDR3 consists of 15 residues. Germline CDR1 and CDR2: MNHNS and SASEGT. The CDR3 spells CASSDDRAGYSPLHF. The part of the CDR3 DNA that was read is TGTGCCAGCAGTGACGACAGGGCAGGATATTCACCC.

Concerning this clone itself: The read ends 3 residues shy of where the CDR3 ends; the end is completed using the germline J gene. The chain combines TRBV10-2 with TRBJ2-5; 7 bases fit TRBD1. The V segment lost 7 bases and the J segment 0 bases; nucleotides outside the gene matches: 2. The CDR3 has 13 residues. Germline V CDR1 and CDR2: WSHSY, SAAADI. The sequenced part of the CDR3 DNA is TGCGCCAGCACCGGGACAGACCAAGAGACC. Amino acids: CASTGTDQET. The full-length CDR3 reads as CASTGTDQETQYF.

As for this clone: Read coverage stops 3 residues before the CDR3 terminus; the germline J gene supplies the remainder. The gene calls are TRBV19 and TRBJ1-6; D possibly corresponds to TRBD1 (5 bases). This CDR3 region has 14 residues. The germline gives CDR1 LNHDA, CDR2 SQIVND (reference sequence). Trimming left V 3 bases short and J 7 bases short, with 10 bases between. CDR3 DNA (partial): TGTGCCAGTAGTATTACAGGAGGGAATTCACCC. Its translation: CASSITGGNSP. The whole CDR3 region reads CASSITGGNSPLHF.

As regards this clone: The read ends 3 residues before the CDR3 terminus; that terminus is restored from the germline J gene. The chain has TRBV19 and TRBJ1-5; 11 bases line up with TRBD1. There are 18 residues in the CDR3. The germline V gene has CDR1 LNHDA and CDR2 SQIVND (reference sequence). After removal of 5 bases from V and 1 base from J, the junction contained 10 bases not matched to a gene. CDR3 bases read: TGTGCCAGTAGTCTCACCGTCGGGACAGGGGGAAGCAATCAGCCC. It yields the protein CASSLTVGTGGSNQP. The full CDR3 protein reads CASSLTVGTGGSNQPQHF. Complete variable domain (other parts from reference TRBV19 and TRBJ1-5): DGGITQSPKYLFRKEGQNVTLSCEQNLNHDAMYWYRQDPGQGLRLIYYSQIVNDFQKGDIAEGYSVSREKKESFPLTVTSAQKNPTAFYLCASSLTVGTGGSNQPQHFGDGTRLSIL.

CDR3 residues: CAWGTGKGSPLHF. Incomplete CDR3 DNA: TGTGCCTGGGGGACAGGGAAGGGTTCACCC. The chain recombines TRBV30 with TRBJ1-6; 9 bases map to TRBD1. The CDR3 end falls 3 residues outside the read, so it is completed with the germline J gene. The V gene's germline CDR1 is GTSNPN and CDR2 SVGIG (reference sequence). This CDR3 has 13 residues. Unmatched junction bases numbered 5, after V lost 5 bases and J lost 9 bases.

CDR3 sequence: CASMSGSSYNEQFF. The CDR3 bases that were read are TGTGCCAGCATGAGCGGGAGTTCCTACAATGAG. This sequence joins TRBV12-3 or TRBV12-4 and TRBJ2-1; TRBD2 aligns across 8 bases. The read comes to an end 3 residues before the CDR3 does, leaving the germline J gene to fill in the end. The ends lost 7 bases at V and 1 base at J; junction bases unmatched: 3. The CDR3 has 14 amino acids.

On this clone: The read gets to within 3 residues of the CDR3 end, and the germline J gene fills in the rest. The J gene is TRBJ2-3, the V gene TRBV10-1; TRBD2 aligns across 9 bases. Germline CDR1 is WNHNN and CDR2 is SYGVQD (reference sequence). The V and J ends lost 3 bases and 5 bases, in that order; junction bases with no gene match: 3. The CDR3 spans 14 residues. The sequenced part of the CDR3 DNA is TGCGCCAGCAGTGAAGTTAGCGGGGGAGATACG. This translates into CASSEVSGGDT. In full, the CDR3 is CASSEVSGGDTQYF.

With respect to this clone: The CDR3 extends 3 residues past the end of the read, so its final part is completed from the germline J gene. The chain uses TRBV2 and TRBJ2-7; 8 positions match TRBD2. CDR1 is SNHLY, CDR2 FYNNEI, per germline. The V and J ends lost 7 bases and 6 bases, in that order; junction bases with no gene match: 8. The CDR3 length is 13 residues. This chain's CDR3 is CASTTVGGGEQYF. CDR3 DNA (partial): TGTGCCAGCACCACGGTCGGGGGGGGCGAG.

With regard to this clone: The missing CDR3 end, 3 residues past where the read stops, is filled in from the germline J gene. This rearrangement joins TRBV19 to TRBJ2-1; 8 bases match TRBD2. From germline, CDR1 is LNHDA and CDR2 SQIVND (reference sequence). The CDR3 has 16 amino acids. Trimming took 9 bases from V and 3 from J; bases not matched to a gene: 13. This chain's CDR3 is CASRGVTGGNYNEQFF. The sequenced CDR3 bases are TGTGCCAGCCGTGGTGTCACGGGGGGGAACTACAATGAG.

On this clone: A read error may produce the germline difference seen at one junction end. The read finishes 3 residues shy of the CDR3 end, and the germline J gene is used to complete it. Additional DNA sequences in this sample encode the identical CDR3. The chain joins TRBV30 to TRBJ1-3; D gene unclear. CDR3 length equals 14 residues. Looked up from germline, CDR1 is GTSNPN and CDR2 is SVGIG (reference sequence). The sequenced CDR3 bases are TGTGCCTGGAGTGTAGGGCGCTCTGGAAACACA. Protein product: CAWSVGRSGNT. The whole CDR3 protein is CAWSVGRSGNTIYF.

For this clone: The read comes to an end 3 residues before the CDR3 does, leaving the germline J gene to fill in the end. V and J are TRBV7-9 and TRBJ2-2, with D perhaps TRBD1 (6 bases). This CDR3 is 14 amino acids long. Germline V gene sequence: CDR1 SEHNR, CDR2 FQNEAQ (reference sequence). The DNA read from the CDR3 is TGTGCCAGCAGCTTAGTTGTACAGGGAGAAAAG. Translated, it gives CASSLVVQGEK. The entire CDR3 protein is CASSLVVQGEKLFF.

Note on this clone: Read data end 3 residues before the CDR3 end; the end is taken from the germline J gene. The rearrangement joins TRBV11-2 to TRBJ2-5; 8 bases are a match to TRBD2. Germline V CDR1 and CDR2: SGHAT, FQNNGV. This CDR3 is 13 amino acids long. After removal of 6 bases from V and 5 bases from J, the junction contained 5 bases not matched to a gene. The sequenced part of the CDR3 DNA is TGTGCCAGCAGGGCGCGGGGGGTGGAGACC. Translating it yields CASRARGVET. The whole CDR3 sequence is CASRARGVETQYF. Supplemented by reference TRBV11-2 and TRBJ2-5, the full variable domain reads EAGVAQSPRYKIIEKRQSVAFWCNPISGHATLYWYQQILGQGPKLLIQFQNNGVVDDSQLPKDRFSAERLKGVDSTLKIQPAKLEDSAVYLCASRARGVETQYFGPGTRLLVL.

In the case of this clone: The read terminates 3 residues before the CDR3 end, so the remaining end is supplied by the germline J gene. The chain uses TRBV6-2 or TRBV6-3 and TRBJ2-3; D might be TRBD1 (6 bases). Deletions cut 2 bases from V and 5 bases from J, with 17 bases between. The CDR3 has 16 amino acids. Per the germline V gene, CDR1 is MNHEY and CDR2 is SVGEGT. Partial CDR3 DNA: TGTGCCAGCAGTTACCTCCGCCGGCAGGGGAAAGATACG. Translation: CASSYLRRQGKDT. The whole CDR3 is CASSYLRRQGKDTQYF.